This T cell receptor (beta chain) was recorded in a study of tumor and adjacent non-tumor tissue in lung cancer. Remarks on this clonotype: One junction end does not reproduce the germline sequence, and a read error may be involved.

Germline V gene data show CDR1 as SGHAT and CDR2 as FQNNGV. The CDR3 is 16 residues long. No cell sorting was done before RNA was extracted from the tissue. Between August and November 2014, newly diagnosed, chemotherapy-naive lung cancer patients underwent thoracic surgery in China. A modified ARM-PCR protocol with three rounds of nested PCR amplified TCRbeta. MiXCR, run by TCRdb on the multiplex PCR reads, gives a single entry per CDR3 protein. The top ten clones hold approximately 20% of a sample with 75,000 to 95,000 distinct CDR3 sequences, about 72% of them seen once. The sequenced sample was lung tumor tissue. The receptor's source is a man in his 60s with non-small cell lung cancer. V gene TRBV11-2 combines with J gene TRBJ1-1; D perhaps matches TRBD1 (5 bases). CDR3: CASRRGGAGSITETFF. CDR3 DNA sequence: TGTGCCAGCAGAAGAGGAGGGGCTGGATCGATCACTGAAACTTTCTTT.